The rows below give T cell receptor beta chains drawn from one sample of a study of regulatory T cells in long-lasting Graves disease. TCRdb processed the multiplex PCR reads anew with MiXCR; each CDR3 protein has one entry. The data show roughly 380,000 distinct CDR3 sequences, about a sixth seen once. The data were also submitted as part of a second study, on T cells in Graves' hyperthyroidism and ophthalmopathy.

This specimen was peripheral blood mononuclear cells (PBMCs), taken at new diagnosis, from a patient treated with antithyroid drugs. These TCRs come from a man between 40 and 49 years old with Graves disease. Both conserved end residues are part of each CDR3. The D gene is left open where the match is weak. Size values are once, few and many counts, or a class for expanded clones, and some rows have none.

CDR3: CASTLSGDTDTQYF; DNA: TGTGCCAGCACCCTTAGCGGGGATACAGATACGCAGTATTTT; size: few; V: TRBV7-9; D: TRBD2; J: TRBJ2-3
CDR3: CASSQQGQGYTQYF; DNA: TGTGCCAGCAGCCAACAAGGCCAGGGCTATACGCAGTATTTT; size: few; V: TRBV4-2; D: NA; J: TRBJ2-3
CDR3: CSARSPAESNEKLFF; DNA: TGCAGTGCTAGATCCCCAGCAGAATCAAATGAAAAACTGTTTTTT; size: NA; V: TRBV20-1; D: NA; J: TRBJ1-4
CDR3: CASSTDGGVETQYF; DNA: TGTGCCAGCAGCACCGACGGGGGCGTAGAGACCCAGTACTTC; size: many; V: TRBV2; D: NA; J: TRBJ2-5
CDR3: CASSLQGAKGEQFF; DNA: TGTGCCAGCAGCTTACAGGGGGCTAAAGGTGAGCAGTTCTTC; size: NA; V: TRBV7-3; D: TRBD1; J: TRBJ2-1
CDR3: CASSSALIGETQYF; DNA: TGCGCCAGCAGCTCCGCCCTTATTGGGGAGACCCAGTACTTC; size: few; V: TRBV5-1; D: NA; J: TRBJ2-5
CDR3: CASRGGTVNTGELFF; DNA: TGTGCCAGCAGGGGCGGGACGGTCAACACCGGGGAGCTGTTTTTT; size: many; V: TRBV2; D: NA; J: TRBJ2-2
CDR3: CASSLGLAGGKETQYF; DNA: TGTGCCAGCAGCTTAGGACTAGCGGGGGGAAAAGAGACCCAGTACTTC; size: many; V: TRBV11-2; D: TRBD2; J: TRBJ2-5
CDR3: CASDVRQNTGELFF; DNA: TGTGCCAGCGACGTCCGACAGAACACCGGGGAGCTGTTTTTT; size: many; V: TRBV27; D: NA; J: TRBJ2-2
CDR3: CATSKTGKANQPQHF; DNA: TGTGCCACCAGCAAGACAGGGAAGGCCAATCAGCCCCAGCATTTT; size: many; V: TRBV15; D: TRBD1; J: TRBJ1-5
CDR3: CASSPQRIGSYEQYF; DNA: TGTGCCAGCAGCCCACAAAGAATAGGCTCCTACGAGCAGTACTTC; size: many; V: TRBV7-2; D: NA; J: TRBJ2-7
CDR3: CASSQVRASGGDSTDTQYF; DNA: TGTGCCAGCAGCCAAGTTCGTGCTAGCGGGGGGGATAGCACAGATACGCAGTATTTT; size: few; V: TRBV4-2; D: TRBD2; J: TRBJ2-3
CDR3: CASSEVRGKETQYF; DNA: TGTGCCAGCAGTGAGGTCAGGGGGAAAGAGACCCAGTACTTC; size: many; V: TRBV2; D: TRBD1; J: TRBJ2-5
CDR3: CASSALPGGTEAFF; DNA: TGTGCCAGCTCTGCCCTTCCAGGAGGCACTGAAGCTTTCTTT; size: many; V: TRBV14; D: NA; J: TRBJ1-1
CDR3: CASSSDKKQIGELFF; DNA: TGTGCCAGCAGCTCAGACAAGAAACAGATCGGGGAGCTGTTTTTT; size: many; V: TRBV7-9; D: NA; J: TRBJ2-2
CDR3: CASSYSSGENTGELFF; DNA: TGTGCCAGCAGTTACTCCAGCGGGGAGAACACCGGGGAGCTGTTTTTT; size: NA; V: TRBV6-2/TRBV6-3; D: TRBD2; J: TRBJ2-2
CDR3: CASSEAPGIQVVHTEAFF; DNA: TGTGCCAGCAGTGAAGCGCCCGGGATCCAGGTGGTTCACACTGAAGCTTTCTTT; size: many; V: TRBV2; D: NA; J: TRBJ1-1
CDR3: CASSHSQGSGANVLTF; DNA: TGCGCCAGCAGCCACTCACAGGGCTCCGGGGCCAACGTCCTGACTTTC; size: NA; V: TRBV4-3; D: NA; J: TRBJ2-6
CDR3: CASSTRLAGVHNEQFF; DNA: TGTGCCAGCAGTACTAGACTAGCGGGGGTTCACAATGAGCAGTTCTTC; size: NA; V: TRBV6-1; D: TRBD2; J: TRBJ2-1
CDR3: CASSFFQGPGGELFF; DNA: TGTGCCAGCAGCTTTTTCCAAGGCCCCGGCGGGGAGCTGTTTTTT; size: NA; V: TRBV7-9; D: NA; J: TRBJ2-2
CDR3: CASSPSGTGGFQPQHF; DNA: TGTGCCAGCTCACCCTCCGGGACAGGGGGCTTTCAGCCCCAGCATTTT; size: NA; V: TRBV18; D: TRBD1; J: TRBJ1-5
CDR3: CASSQAKFSTYSYEQYF; DNA: TGTGCCAGCAGCCAAGCTAAGTTTTCAACCTACTCCTACGAGCAGTACTTC; size: few; V: TRBV3-1; D: NA; J: TRBJ2-7
CDR3: CSAPRGGLRDTQYF; DNA: TGCAGTGCGCCCAGGGGGGGTTTGAGAGATACGCAGTATTTT; size: many; V: TRBV20-1; D: NA; J: TRBJ2-3
CDR3: CASSVEAAVDEQFF; DNA: TGTGCCAGCAGCGTAGAGGCCGCCGTGGATGAGCAGTTCTTC; size: many; V: TRBV9; D: NA; J: TRBJ2-1
CDR3: CASSQGQGVDEQFF; DNA: TGCGCCAGCAGCCAGGGACAGGGGGTCGATGAGCAGTTCTTC; size: many; V: TRBV5-1; D: TRBD1; J: TRBJ2-1
CDR3: CASSGRSSKETQYF; DNA: TGTGCCAGCTCCGGCAGGTCCAGTAAAGAGACCCAGTACTTC; size: many; V: TRBV13; D: NA; J: TRBJ2-5
CDR3: CASSLDGGRGTDTQYF; DNA: TGCGCCAGCAGCTTGGATGGGGGACGGGGCACAGATACGCAGTATTTT; size: many; V: TRBV5-1; D: NA; J: TRBJ2-3
CDR3: CASSLTGQGVRKLFF; DNA: TGTGCCAGCAGCTTAACCGGACAGGGAGTGAGAAAACTGTTTTTT; size: many; V: TRBV5-6; D: TRBD1; J: TRBJ1-4
CDR3: CASSPDRVSYEQYF; DNA: TGTGCCAGCAGCCCGGACAGGGTTTCCTACGAGCAGTACTTC; size: few; V: TRBV11-1; D: TRBD1; J: TRBJ2-7
CDR3: CSANLDGLAPAYEQYF; DNA: TGCAGTGCTAACTTGGACGGTCTAGCCCCTGCCTACGAGCAGTACTTC; size: NA; V: TRBV20-1; D: NA; J: TRBJ2-7
CDR3: CASSLSRDGSGSGKVYEQYF; DNA: TGTGCCAGCAGTTTAAGCAGGGATGGGTCCGGGTCCGGAAAGGTCTACGAGCAGTACTTC; size: many; V: TRBV6-5; D: NA; J: TRBJ2-7
CDR3: CASSASGGRGSYEQYF; DNA: TGTGCCAGCAGCGCCTCGGGGGGCAGGGGGTCCTACGAGCAGTACTTC; size: many; V: TRBV7-9; D: NA; J: TRBJ2-7
CDR3: CATSDLLGTEQFF; DNA: TGTGCCACCAGTGATTTGTTGGGGACTGAGCAGTTCTTC; size: many; V: TRBV24-1; D: NA; J: TRBJ2-1
CDR3: CASSSLYTQYF; DNA: TGCGCCAGCAGCTCACTATACACGCAGTATTTT; size: many; V: TRBV5-1; D: NA; J: TRBJ2-3
CDR3: CAWGESSYNEQFF; DNA: TGTGCCTGGGGGGAAAGCTCCTACAATGAGCAGTTCTTC; size: many; V: TRBV30; D: NA; J: TRBJ2-1
CDR3: CASSIAGGTDTQYF; DNA: TGTGCCAGCTCTATAGCGGGGGGCACAGATACGCAGTATTTT; size: many; V: TRBV28; D: TRBD2; J: TRBJ2-3